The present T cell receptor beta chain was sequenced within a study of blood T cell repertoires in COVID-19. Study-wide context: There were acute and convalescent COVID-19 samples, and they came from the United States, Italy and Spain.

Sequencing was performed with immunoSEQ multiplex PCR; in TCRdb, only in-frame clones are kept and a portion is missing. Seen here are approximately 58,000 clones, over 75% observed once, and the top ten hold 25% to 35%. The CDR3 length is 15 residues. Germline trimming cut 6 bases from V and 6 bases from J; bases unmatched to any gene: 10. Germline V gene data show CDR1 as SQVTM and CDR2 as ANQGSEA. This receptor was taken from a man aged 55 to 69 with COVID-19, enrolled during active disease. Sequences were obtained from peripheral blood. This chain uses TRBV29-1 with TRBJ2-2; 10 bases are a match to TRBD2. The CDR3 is CSVGRGLAGAGELFF. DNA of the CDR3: TGCAGCGTCGGCCGGGGCCTAGCGGGGGCCGGGGAGCTGTTTTTT.